This section outlines one T cell receptor (beta chain) sequence together with its context. Its antigen remains unknown. Per germline, CDR1 MDHEN and CDR2 SYDVKM. The CDR3 is 15 amino acids. V lost 6 bases and J 0 bases, leaving 11 bases between the germline ends. 60 Vbeta and 13 Jbeta primers were used in PCR. Libraries were prepared by immunoSEQ multiplex PCR; TCRdb keeps only in-frame clonotypes and omits some of them. The data show 110,000 to 150,000 clones, 60% to 85% seen once. The sample is drawn from a study of cytomegalovirus exposure and HLA in healthy donors. Overall study findings and caveats: For most TCR sequences rarity was the rule, although some public TCRs occurred in many donors. TCR beta V segments were, for the most part, productive about 87% or about 30% of the time in an earlier analysis. A later analysis by the authors found several of the most significant clusters apparently linked to common viral pathogens.

This chain connects TRBV28 to TRBJ1-4; D is unresolved. This clonotype originated in a man aged 25 to 40 in good health and CMV-seronegative. What was sequenced was PBMCs. The CDR3 DNA sequence: TGTGCCAGCAGATCCGCTTACTCAACTAATGAAAAACTGTTTTTT. Translating it yields CASRSAYSTNEKLFF.